This TCR beta chain is drawn from a study of blood T cell repertoires in COVID-19. Germline V CDR1 and CDR2: MNHEY, SVGEGT. V shed 2 bases, J shed 13 bases, and the junction held 4 bases outside the gene matches. This CDR3 has 12 residues. Only in-frame clones appear in the TCRdb table, and some are missing; sequencing was by immunoSEQ multiplex PCR. The table includes tens of thousands of clones, 85% to 90% detected once. The TCR was taken from a woman aged 60-70 years with COVID-19, enrolled during active disease. The rearrangement links TRBV6-2 or TRBV6-3 to TRBJ2-1, with 8 nucleotides matching TRBD2. Specimen: peripheral blood. The CDR3 sequence is CASSYQAGVQFF. In nucleotides, the CDR3 is TGTGCCAGCAGTTACCAAGCGGGGGTCCAGTTCTTC.